The 7 T cell receptor beta chains listed next were all sequenced from one sample in a study of blood T cell repertoires in COVID-19. Libraries were prepared by immunoSEQ multiplex PCR; TCRdb keeps only in-frame clonotypes and omits some of them. The profile shows more than 350,000 clones, more than 75% of them singletons. The specimen was PBMCs or T cells enriched from blood (not recorded which). The receptors shown here come from a woman in her 50s who had recovered from COVID-19.

The chain couples TRBV27 to TRBJ2-3, with 7 positions matching TRBD2. Germline V gives CDR1 MNHEY, CDR2 SMNVEV (reference sequence). The CDR3 loop spans 17 amino acids. The V segment lost 5 bases and the J segment 2 bases; nucleotides outside the gene matches: 13. The CDR3 is CASSISGGTSPTDTQYF. The CDR3 DNA sequence: TGTGCCAGCAGTATCTCCGGGGGGACCTCACCCACAGATACGCAGTATTTT.

The gene calls are TRBV12-3 or TRBV12-4 and TRBJ1-2, with a tentative D call TRBD1 (6 bases). The germline V and J ends were trimmed by 2 bases and 8 bases, with 12 bases remaining between them. This CDR3 region has 13 residues. The CDR3 nucleotides read TGTGCCAGCAGTTTACAGGGGAAATCGGGCTACACCTTC. The encoded protein is CASSLQGKSGYTF.

The V and J genes are TRBV6-2 or TRBV6-3 and TRBJ2-1; 10 nucleotides line up with TRBD1. This CDR3 has 18 residues. Trimming took 0 bases from V and 1 from J; bases not matched to a gene: 6. Germline V gene data show CDR1 as MNHEY and CDR2 as SVGEGT. The CDR3 nucleotides are TGTGCCAGCAGTTACTCGCGGGGACAGGGGATTTCCTACAATGAGCAGTTCTTC. This translates into CASSYSRGQGISYNEQFF.

The rearrangement links TRBV7-2 to TRBJ1-6; D may be TRBD1 (5 bases). CDR1 is SGHTA, CDR2 FQGNSA, per germline. V was pared by 0 bases and J by 6 bases, with 6 bases between. This CDR3 contains 14 residues. The CDR3 spells CASSLARANSPLHF. The CDR3 nucleotides are TGTGCCAGCAGCTTAGCCAGGGCTAATTCACCCCTCCACTTT.

This chain uses TRBV6-4 with TRBJ1-1; no definite D call. CDR3 size: 13 residues. Trimming shortened V by 6 bases and J by 1 base, and 9 bases separated the two germline ends. Germline V CDR1 and CDR2: MRHNA, SNTAGT. The CDR3 is CASSSGTNTEAFF. The CDR3 bases are TGTGCCAGCAGCTCAGGAACGAACACTGAAGCTTTCTTT.

In its sample, this clone was seen once. The genes are TRBV19 and TRBJ1-1; 9 nucleotides agree with TRBD1. From germline, CDR1 is LNHDA and CDR2 SQIVND (reference sequence). The CDR3 covers 15 residues. Losses at the gene ends were 5 bases for V and 5 bases for J; bases not matched to a gene: 9. CDR3 in DNA: TGTGCCAGTAGTCCTACCCGGGACAGGGTAACTGAAGCTTTCTTT. It is translated as CASSPTRDRVTEAFF.

The V call is TRBV28, the J call TRBJ1-2; a possible D gene is TRBD1 (6 bases). The length of the CDR3 is 14 residues. V shed 1 base and J shed 4 bases, with 10 bases lying between them. CDR1 is MDHEN and CDR2 is SYDVKM in the germline V gene. The CDR3 is CASSLSDRSYGYTF. CDR3 DNA: TGTGCCAGCAGTTTATCGGACAGATCCTATGGCTACACCTTC.